This T cell receptor (beta chain) was captured in a study of spatial heterogeneity in lung cancer. Across the whole study: Strong correlation was found between tumor-region TCR transcript counts and a T cell module score from matched bulk RNA-seq.

A single record per CDR3 protein comes from TCRdb applying MiXCR to the 5' RACE reads. The sample consists of 20,000 or so distinct CDR3 sequences, under 10% of them appearing once. Overall study results and limits: In tumors, expanded intratumoral alpha and beta TCR counts tracked mutation counts.

Judged by abundance, this clonotype is medium-sized. Its antigen is currently unknown. CDR1 and CDR2 (germline): DFQATT, SNEGSKA (reference sequence). CDR3 length: 14 amino acids. V lost 6 bases, J lost 2 bases, and 6 bases stayed unmatched. Time point noted: sample taken at primary tumor resection. TCRs were sequenced from unsorted whole RNA of tumor, nontumor lung or PBMC. This specimen consisted of lung tumor tissue, obtained at surgery. The receptor was derived from a male donor with early-stage non-small cell lung cancer. The chain combines TRBV20-1 with TRBJ1-5, with 8 bases matching TRBD1. The CDR3 spells CSAVTGEGNQPQHF. CDR3 sequence (DNA): TGCAGTGCCGTGACAGGGGAGGGCAATCAGCCCCAGCATTTT.